This TCR beta chain is drawn from a study of T cell changes during pregnancy in multiple sclerosis. Profiling relied on immunoSEQ multiplex PCR, and the TCRdb table lists in-frame clones only, not all of them. The repertoire includes some 87,000 clones, 85% to 95% of them detected once, and about 2.7% sits in the top ten. Trimming left V 2 bases short and J 6 bases short, with 11 bases between. Germline V gene data show CDR1 as SGHNT and CDR2 as YYREEE (reference sequence). The CDR3 totals 13 residues. The sample in question was peripheral blood, obtained in the first trimester of pregnancy. The chain couples TRBV5-4 to TRBJ1-2; D is unresolved. The clonotype comes from a female donor with multiple sclerosis, enrolled in a pregnancy study. CDR3 coding DNA: TGTGCCAGCAGCTTTGGAGGGCACAATGGCTACACCTTC. It encodes CASSFGGHNGYTF.